This TCR beta chain emerged from a study of cytomegalovirus exposure and HLA in healthy donors. Only one count was recorded for this clone. PCR primers comprised 60 Vbeta and 13 Jbeta primers. Sequencing was performed with immunoSEQ multiplex PCR; in TCRdb, only in-frame clones are kept and a portion is missing. The table shows over 150,000 clones, with about 72% occurring only once. Losses at the gene ends were 5 bases for V and 15 bases for J; bases not matched to a gene: 8. The CDR3 is 14 residues long. Germline V gene data show CDR1 as MRHNA and CDR2 as SNTAGT. V gene TRBV6-4 combines with J gene TRBJ2-1, with 15 positions matching TRBD2. Material: PBMCs. The sequence came from a man aged 50 to 59 in good health and CMV-seropositive. This CDR3 is CASSPEGLAGGRFF. The CDR3 DNA follows: TGTGCCAGCAGTCCCGAAGGACTAGCGGGGGGGCGGTTCTTC.